This TCR beta chain was identified during a study of cytomegalovirus exposure and HLA in healthy donors. Nominally healthy donors were sampled, though unrecorded immune exposures were likely. Overall study findings and caveats: The authors assumed roughly uniform sequencing depth across donors for presence/absence analyses. Cytomegalovirus-associated TCR beta chains were listed, numbering over 150. An apparent linkage of common viral pathogens to several of the most significant clusters emerged in a later analysis.

This clone showed up just once. Its antigen is still unknown. The PCR contained 60 Vbeta and 13 Jbeta primers. The table came from immunoSEQ multiplex PCR; TCRdb's copy has only in-frame clones and leaves some out. The table lists 140,000 or so clones, over 80% of them singletons. Specimen: PBMCs. This receptor was identified in a female donor in good health and CMV-seronegative.

The CDR3 region has the DNA TGTGCCAGCAGCTTACAGGGTAGCGGGATGAAGGGTGAGCAGTTCTTC. As protein: CASSLQGSGMKGEQFF. The chain couples TRBV7-6 to TRBJ2-1; TRBD2 matches at 8 bases. The CDR3 consists of 16 residues. Germline V CDR1 and CDR2: SGHVS, FNYEAQ. V was pared by 2 bases and J by 9 bases, with 12 bases of the junction left unmatched.